This entry lists 22 T cell receptor beta chains sequenced from one sample in a study of T cell responses to AZD1222 COVID-19 vaccine. Profiled with immunoSEQ multiplex PCR; TCRdb holds only in-frame clones, not every one. The data contain 65,000 to 90,000 clones, approximately 89% of them singletons. Sequences were derived from peripheral blood, sampled on day 0 of AZD1222 vaccination. These receptors came from an adult in good health.

The gene calls are TRBV5-1 and TRBJ2-1; D possibly corresponds to TRBD2 (7 bases). Germline V lookup: CDR1 SGHRS, CDR2 YFSETQ. The germline V and J ends were trimmed by 7 bases and 5 bases, with 22 bases remaining between them. The CDR3 is 16 residues long. Written as DNA, the CDR3 is TGCGCCAGCGGCACTACCTTAGGGGGAGGGGACAATGAGCAGTTCTTC. It translates to CASGTTLGGGDNEQFF.

J is TRBJ1-1 and V is TRBV28, with TRBD1 matching 7 bases. This CDR3 region has 12 residues. Germline CDR1 and CDR2: MDHEN and SYDVKM. With V trimmed by 6 bases and J by 5 bases, 3 bases remained unmatched. The CDR3 bases are TGTGCCAGCAGAGAACAGGGGACTGAAGCTTTCTTT. Translation gives CASREQGTEAFF.

J is TRBJ2-1 and V is TRBV11-2, with a weak D call TRBD2 (5 bases). Germline CDR1 reads SGHAT; CDR2 reads FQNNGV. The CDR3 consists of 13 residues. V was clipped by 5 bases and J by 2 bases, with 7 bases between them. CDR3 protein: CASSGSPYNEQFF. The CDR3 DNA is TGTGCCAGCAGCGGGAGTCCCTACAATGAGCAGTTCTTC.

The chain links TRBV21-1 to TRBJ1-1. TRBV21-1 is termed a pseudogene. The CDR3 extends over 18 amino acids. The CDR3 reads CARPWGSVETGVNTEAFF. The DNA for the CDR3 is TGTGCCCGTCCCTGGGGATCTGTGGAGACGGGTGTGAACACTGAAGCTTTCTTT.

The chain links TRBV7-9 to TRBJ1-2, with D unresolved. CDR3 size: 13 residues. Trimming pared 5 bases from V and 13 bases from J, leaving 20 bases between. Looked up from germline, CDR1 is SEHNR and CDR2 is FQNEAQ (reference sequence). In DNA, the CDR3 is TGTGCCAGCAGCCCACCTATTCCGGCGGGCGGCACCTTC. As protein: CASSPPIPAGGTF. The variable domain in full, completed from reference TRBV7-9 and TRBJ1-2, reads DTGVSQNPRHKITKRGQNVTFRCDPISEHNRLYWYRQTLGQGPEFLTYFQNEAQLEKSRLLSDRFSAERPKGSFSTLEIQRTEQGDSAMYLCASSPPIPAGGTFGSGTRLTVV.

This chain uses TRBV5-5 with TRBJ1-2, with D possibly being TRBD1 (5 bases). Per the germline V gene, CDR1 is SGHKS and CDR2 is YYEKEE (reference sequence). This CDR3 region has 14 residues. Trimming removed 0 bases at V and 8 bases at J, with 14 bases between. CDR3 sequence: CASSLEGRVGGYTF. The CDR3 coding sequence is TGTGCCAGCAGCTTGGAGGGACGGGTTGGGGGCTACACCTTC.

The V gene is TRBV9, the J gene TRBJ1-6; no definite D call. V was trimmed by 5 bases and J by 8 bases, leaving 17 bases between them. This CDR3 region has 15 residues. The germline CDR1 and CDR2 sequences are SGDLS and YYNGEE. The CDR3 DNA reads as TGTGCCAGCAGTGTTGACACAGCTATGCATTCACCCCTCCACTTT. Its protein product is CASSVDTAMHSPLHF.

This chain links TRBV19 with TRBJ2-7, with D perhaps TRBD2 (5 bases). Trimming removed 5 bases from V and 3 bases from J, with 11 bases in between. Germline lookup yields CDR1 LNHDA and CDR2 SQIVND (reference sequence). This CDR3 has 13 amino acids. The CDR3 coding sequence is TGTGCCAGTAGTCCTGGCCGGGGCTACGAGCAGTACTTC. This gives the protein CASSPGRGYEQYF.

The chain links TRBV19 to TRBJ2-7; 9 bases fit TRBD2. J lost 2 bases, V lost 3 bases, and 8 bases had no gene match. CDR3 length equals 16 residues. Germline V lookup: CDR1 LNHDA, CDR2 SQIVND (reference sequence). The CDR3 loop is CASSIRATSGTYEQYF. The CDR3 nucleotides read TGTGCCAGTAGTATCAGGGCGACTAGCGGTACCTACGAGCAGTACTTC.

This clone has just a few counts. V and J are TRBV13 and TRBJ2-7; 10 nucleotides match TRBD1. CDR3 length: 14 amino acids. J was trimmed by 7 bases and V by 4 bases; bases with no gene match: 7. Germline V lookup: CDR1 PRHDT, CDR2 FYEKMQ (reference sequence). CDR3 in DNA: TGTGCCAGCAGCTCCGGACAGGGGGTGTCGGAGCAGTACTTC. This codes for CASSSGQGVSEQYF.

The gene calls are TRBV16 and TRBJ1-1, with D perhaps TRBD1 (6 bases). The CDR3 extends over 15 amino acids. The V end lost 1 base, the J end lost 4 bases, and 13 bases lay between the germline ends. Germline V CDR1 and CDR2: KGHSY, FQNENV. CDR3 DNA: TGTGCCAGCAGCCAATATAGGGGGGCCGGCACTGAAGCTTTCTTT. Translated, it gives CASSQYRGAGTEAFF.

V usage is TRBV25-1 and J usage is TRBJ2-1; tentatively, D is TRBD2 (5 bases). CDR3 length: 14 residues. Trimming removed 3 bases from V and 0 bases from J, with 6 bases in between. From germline, CDR1 is MGHDK and CDR2 SYGVNS. DNA for the CDR3: TGTGCCAGCAGTGAGGGGAGCTCCTACAATGAGCAGTTCTTC. Amino acids: CASSEGSSYNEQFF.

This clone came up a few times. CDR3 sequence (DNA): TGTGCCAGCAGTTTATCCAGATCCGGGACGTCAAGCTCTGGAAACACCATATATTTT. Its translation: CASSLSRSGTSSSGNTIYF. This chain links TRBV27 with TRBJ1-3; a possible D gene is TRBD1 (5 bases). CDR1 is MNHEY and CDR2 is SMNVEV in the germline V gene (reference sequence). The CDR3 loop spans 19 amino acids. Deletions cut 0 bases from V and 0 bases from J, with 18 bases between.

This clone was seen a single time. This chain connects TRBV4-1 to TRBJ2-2; D tentatively fits TRBD1 or TRBD2 (5 bases each). Germline V gives CDR1 MGHRA, CDR2 YSYEKL. The CDR3 length is 19 residues. V was pared by 4 bases and J by 1 base, with 22 bases between. In DNA, the CDR3 is TGCGCCAGCAGCCTACACGGACGAATGGGGGACCAGAACACCGGGGAGCTGTTTTTT. This translates into CASSLHGRMGDQNTGELFF.

This clone was seen only once. This chain joins TRBV6-5 and TRBJ1-2; D possibly corresponds to TRBD1 (5 bases). Trimming shortened V by 3 bases and J by 3 bases, and 11 bases separated the two germline ends. There are 14 residues in the CDR3. Germline V gene data show CDR1 as MNHEY and CDR2 as SVGAGI. The CDR3 loop reads CASSYRGDHYGYTF. CDR3 nucleotide sequence: TGTGCCAGCAGTTATAGGGGAGATCACTATGGCTACACCTTC.

This chain joins TRBV2 and TRBJ2-1; TRBD2 agrees at 8 bases. Trimming cost V 6 bases and J 5 bases; bases outside gene matches: 6. This CDR3 is 14 amino acids long. Germline V lookup: CDR1 SNHLY, CDR2 FYNNEI. CDR3: CASRSGRGDNEQFF. As DNA, the CDR3 is TGTGCCAGCAGGAGCGGGAGAGGGGACAATGAGCAGTTCTTC. Using reference TRBV2 and TRBJ2-1 for the parts outside the CDR3, the full variable domain is EPEVTQTPSHQVTQMGQEVILRCVPISNHLYFYWYRQILGQKVEFLVSFYNNEISEKSEIFDDQFSVERPDGSNFTLKIRSTKLEDSAMYFCASRSGRGDNEQFFGPGTRLTVL.

This clone turned up a few times. The chain couples TRBV3-1 (or the pseudogene TRBV3-2) to TRBJ2-5; 8 bases map to TRBD2. Germline lookup yields CDR1 LGHDT and CDR2 YNNKEL (reference sequence). Trimming took 0 bases from V and 4 from J; bases not matched to a gene: 4. The CDR3 runs 15 residues. Written as DNA, the CDR3 is TGTGCCAGCAGCCAAGACGGCCTAGCGGGAGAGACCCAGTACTTC. Amino acids: CASSQDGLAGETQYF.

This chain connects TRBV7-9 to TRBJ1-2, with D unresolved. Trimming cost V 7 bases and J 4 bases, with 10 bases left between them. CDR1 and CDR2 from the germline V gene are SEHNR and FQNEAQ (reference sequence). CDR3 length equals 12 residues. CDR3: CASTQQIYGYTF. CDR3 DNA: TGTGCCAGCACGCAGCAGATCTATGGCTACACCTTC. Full variable domain (outside the CDR3, taken from reference TRBV7-9 and TRBJ1-2): DTGVSQNPRHKITKRGQNVTFRCDPISEHNRLYWYRQTLGQGPEFLTYFQNEAQLEKSRLLSDRFSAERPKGSFSTLEIQRTEQGDSAMYLCASTQQIYGYTFGSGTRLTVV.

J is TRBJ2-1 and V is TRBV6-5; TRBD2 matches at 10 bases. The CDR3 sequence is 14 residues long. Germline V lookup: CDR1 MNHEY, CDR2 SVGAGI. V shed 6 bases and J 11 bases; nucleotides not matched to a gene: 10. The CDR3 nucleotides are TGTGCCAGCAGATGGACTAGCGGAGGAGGAAAGCAGTTCTTC. This codes for CASRWTSGGGKQFF.

The chain couples TRBV5-4 to TRBJ1-1; 9 nucleotides agree with TRBD1. The CDR3 runs to 14 residues. J gave up 5 bases and V 4 bases, and 6 bases lay outside the gene matches. Germline loops: CDR1 SGHNT, CDR2 YYREEE (reference sequence). Written as DNA, the CDR3 is TGTGCCAGCAGCGTACTGACAGGGGGAACTGAAGCTTTCTTT. Its protein product is CASSVLTGGTEAFF.

This chain uses TRBV9 with TRBJ1-2; D unclear. This CDR3 spans 14 amino acids. Per germline, CDR1 SGDLS and CDR2 YYNGEE. Trimming cost V 0 bases and J 2 bases, with 8 bases left between them. DNA for the CDR3: TGTGCCAGCAGCGTAGGTGGCGGAAACTATGGCTACACCTTC. Protein sequence: CASSVGGGNYGYTF.

The chain has TRBV4-1 and TRBJ2-1; D is ambiguous. V was trimmed by 2 bases and J by 0 bases, leaving 11 bases between them. Germline-derived CDR1 and CDR2 are MGHRA and YSYEKL. CDR3 length: 16 amino acids. This chain's CDR3 is CASSQLGLSSYNEQFF. The DNA for the CDR3 is TGCGCCAGCAGCCAACTAGGCCTGAGCTCCTACAATGAGCAGTTCTTC.